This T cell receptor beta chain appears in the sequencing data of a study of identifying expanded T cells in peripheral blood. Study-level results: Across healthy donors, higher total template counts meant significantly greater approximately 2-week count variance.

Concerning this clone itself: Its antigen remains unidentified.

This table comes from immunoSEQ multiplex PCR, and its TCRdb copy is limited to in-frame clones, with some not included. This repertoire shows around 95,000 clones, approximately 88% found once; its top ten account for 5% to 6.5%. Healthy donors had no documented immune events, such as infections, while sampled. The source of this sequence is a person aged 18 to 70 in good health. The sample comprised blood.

The CDR3 is CASSSASGYQETQYF. The CDR3 DNA follows: TGTGCCAGTAGTTCCGCTAGCGGGTACCAAGAGACCCAGTACTTC. The V call is TRBV19, the J call TRBJ2-5; TRBD2 matches 8 bases. The CDR3 consists of 15 residues. Trimming at V came to 5 bases and at J to 0 bases, leaving 5 bases not matched to a gene. Germline-derived CDR1 and CDR2 are LNHDA and SQIVND (reference sequence).